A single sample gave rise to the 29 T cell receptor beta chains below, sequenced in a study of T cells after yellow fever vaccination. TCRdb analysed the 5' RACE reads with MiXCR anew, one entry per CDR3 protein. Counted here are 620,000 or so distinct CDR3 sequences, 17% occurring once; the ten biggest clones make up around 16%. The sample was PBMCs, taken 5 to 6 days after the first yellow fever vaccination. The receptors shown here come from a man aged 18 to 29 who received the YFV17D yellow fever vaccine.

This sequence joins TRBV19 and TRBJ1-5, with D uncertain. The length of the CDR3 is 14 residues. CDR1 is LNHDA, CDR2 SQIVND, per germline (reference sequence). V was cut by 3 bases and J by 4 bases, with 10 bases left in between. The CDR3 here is CASSIGPRNQPQHF. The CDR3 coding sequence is TGTGCCAGTAGTATTGGCCCGCGGAATCAGCCCCAGCATTTT.

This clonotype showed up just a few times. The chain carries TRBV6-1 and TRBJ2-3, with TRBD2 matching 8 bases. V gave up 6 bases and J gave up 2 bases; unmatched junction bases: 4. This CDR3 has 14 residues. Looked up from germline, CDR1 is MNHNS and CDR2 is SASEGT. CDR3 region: CASRRGGTTDTQYF. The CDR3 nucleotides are TGTGCCAGCAGGCGCGGGGGGACCACAGATACGCAGTATTTT.

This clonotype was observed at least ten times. The CDR3 DNA is TGTGCCACCAGCAGAGGTTGGGCCAGGGCTGGCTACACCTTC. Translation: CATSRGWARAGYTF. The chain recombines TRBV15 with TRBJ1-2; TRBD1 might be the D (5 bases). This CDR3 has 14 residues. Germline V gene data show CDR1 as LNHNV and CDR2 as YYDKDF (reference sequence). Trimming took 1 base from V and 7 from J, leaving 13 bases between them.

The CDR3: CASSLIAGEPQHF. In DNA form, the CDR3 reads TGTGCCAGCAGTTTAATAGCCGGGGAGCCCCAGCATTTT. V gene TRBV12-3 or TRBV12-4 combines with J gene TRBJ1-5; unclear D gene. V lost 2 bases, J lost 8 bases, and 10 bases lay in between. The CDR3 consists of 13 residues.

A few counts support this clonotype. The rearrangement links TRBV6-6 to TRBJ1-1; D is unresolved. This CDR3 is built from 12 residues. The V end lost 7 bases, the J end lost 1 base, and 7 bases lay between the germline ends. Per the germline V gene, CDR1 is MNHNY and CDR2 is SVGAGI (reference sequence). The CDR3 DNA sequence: TGTGCCAGCACCTCCCAGAACACTGAAGCTTTCTTT. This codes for CASTSQNTEAFF.

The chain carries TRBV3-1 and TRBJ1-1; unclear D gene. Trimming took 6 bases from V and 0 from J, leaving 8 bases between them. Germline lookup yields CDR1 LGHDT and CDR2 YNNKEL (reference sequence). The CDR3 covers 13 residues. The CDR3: CASSNGLNTEAFF. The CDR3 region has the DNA TGTGCCAGCAGTAACGGACTGAACACTGAAGCTTTCTTT.

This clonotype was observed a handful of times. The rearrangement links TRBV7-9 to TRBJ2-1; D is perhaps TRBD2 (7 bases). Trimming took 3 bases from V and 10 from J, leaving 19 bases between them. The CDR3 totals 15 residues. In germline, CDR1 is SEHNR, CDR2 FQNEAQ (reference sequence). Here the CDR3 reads CASSLRGGPSREQFF. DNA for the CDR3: TGTGCCAGCAGCTTGAGGGGGGGCCCATCTAGGGAGCAGTTCTTC.

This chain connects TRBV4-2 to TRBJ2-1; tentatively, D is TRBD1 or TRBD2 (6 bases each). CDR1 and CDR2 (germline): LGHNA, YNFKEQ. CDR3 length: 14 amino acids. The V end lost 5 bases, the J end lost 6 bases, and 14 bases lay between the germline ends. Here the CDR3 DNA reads TGTGCCAGCAGCTTTCGGGGGCGCGGCAATGAGCAGTTCTTC. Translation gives CASSFRGRGNEQFF.

The CDR3 here is CASSLVGQAFF. CDR3 DNA: TGTGCCAGCAGCTTAGTAGGGCAGGCTTTCTTT. The gene calls are TRBV7-9 and TRBJ1-1; unclear D gene. The CDR3 contains 11 residues. V lost 1 base and J 11 bases, leaving 8 bases between the germline ends. Germline values: CDR1 SEHNR, CDR2 FQNEAQ (reference sequence).

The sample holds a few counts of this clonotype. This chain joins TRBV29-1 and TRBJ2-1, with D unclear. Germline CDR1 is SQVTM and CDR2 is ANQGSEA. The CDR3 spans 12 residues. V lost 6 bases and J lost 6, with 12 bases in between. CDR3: CSVTEETNEQFF. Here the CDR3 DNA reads TGCAGCGTGACCGAAGAAACCAATGAGCAGTTCTTC.

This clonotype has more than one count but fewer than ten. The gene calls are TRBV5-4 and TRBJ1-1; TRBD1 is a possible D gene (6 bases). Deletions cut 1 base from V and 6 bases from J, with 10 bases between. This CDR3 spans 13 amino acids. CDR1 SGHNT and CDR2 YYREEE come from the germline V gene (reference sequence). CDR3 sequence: CASSLSGGAEAFF. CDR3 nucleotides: TGTGCCAGCAGCTTGTCTGGGGGCGCTGAAGCTTTCTTT.

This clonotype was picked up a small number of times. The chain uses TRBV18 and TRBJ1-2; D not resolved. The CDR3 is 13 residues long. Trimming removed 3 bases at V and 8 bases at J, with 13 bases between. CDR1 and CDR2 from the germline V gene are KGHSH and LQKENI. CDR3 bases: TGTGCCAGCTCACCGGACGGCTCCCGCGGCTACACCTTC. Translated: CASSPDGSRGYTF.

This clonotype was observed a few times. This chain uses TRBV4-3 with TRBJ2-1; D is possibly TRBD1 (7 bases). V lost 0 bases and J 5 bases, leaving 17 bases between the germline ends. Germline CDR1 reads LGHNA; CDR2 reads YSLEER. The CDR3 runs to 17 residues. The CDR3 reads CASSQDFGGQKHNEQFF. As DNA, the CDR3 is TGCGCCAGCAGCCAAGATTTCGGGGGACAGAAACACAATGAGCAGTTCTTC.

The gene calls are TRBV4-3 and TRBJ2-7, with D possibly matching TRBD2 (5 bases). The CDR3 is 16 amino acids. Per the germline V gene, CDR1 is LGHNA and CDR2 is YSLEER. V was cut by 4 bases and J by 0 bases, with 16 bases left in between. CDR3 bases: TGCGCCAGCAGCCCAGCGGTAACCCGCAGCTCCTACGAGCAGTACTTC. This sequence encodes CASSPAVTRSSYEQYF.

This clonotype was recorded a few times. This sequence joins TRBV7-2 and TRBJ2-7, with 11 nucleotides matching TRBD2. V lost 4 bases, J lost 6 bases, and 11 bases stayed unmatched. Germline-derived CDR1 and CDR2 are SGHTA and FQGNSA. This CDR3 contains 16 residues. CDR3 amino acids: CASSYQGTSGGLEQYF. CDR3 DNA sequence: TGTGCCAGCAGCTACCAAGGCACTAGCGGGGGCCTCGAGCAGTACTTC.

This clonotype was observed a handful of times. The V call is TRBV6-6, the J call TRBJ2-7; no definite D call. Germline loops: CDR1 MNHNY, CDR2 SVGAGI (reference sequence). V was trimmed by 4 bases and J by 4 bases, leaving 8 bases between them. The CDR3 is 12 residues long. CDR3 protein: CASSFATYEQYV. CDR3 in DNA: TGTGCCAGCAGTTTTGCTACTTACGAGCAGTACGTC.

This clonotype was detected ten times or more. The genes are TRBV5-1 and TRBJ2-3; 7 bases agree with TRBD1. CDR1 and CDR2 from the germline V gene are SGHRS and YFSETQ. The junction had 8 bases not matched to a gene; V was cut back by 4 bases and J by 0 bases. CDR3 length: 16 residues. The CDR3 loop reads CASSRLDRASTDTQYF. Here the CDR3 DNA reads TGCGCCAGCAGCCGCCTCGACAGGGCTAGCACAGATACGCAGTATTTT. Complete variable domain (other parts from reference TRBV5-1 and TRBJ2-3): KAGVTQTPRYLIKTRGQQVTLSCSPISGHRSVSWYQQTPGQGLQFLFEYFSETQRNKGNFPGRFSGRQFSNSRSEMNVSTLELGDSALYLCASSRLDRASTDTQYFGPGTRLTVL.

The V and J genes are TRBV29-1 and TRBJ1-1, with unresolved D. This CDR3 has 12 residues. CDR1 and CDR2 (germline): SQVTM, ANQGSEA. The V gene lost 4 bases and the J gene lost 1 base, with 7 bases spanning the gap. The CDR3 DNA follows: TGCAGCGTTGTTCCGGGGAACACTGAAGCTTTCTTT. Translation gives CSVVPGNTEAFF.

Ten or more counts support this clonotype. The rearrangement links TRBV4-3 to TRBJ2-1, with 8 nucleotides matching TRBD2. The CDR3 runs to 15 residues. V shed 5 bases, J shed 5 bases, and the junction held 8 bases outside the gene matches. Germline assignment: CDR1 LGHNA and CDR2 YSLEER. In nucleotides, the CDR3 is TGCGCCAGCAGCTTCTCTAGCGGGCGAGACAATGAGCAGTTCTTC. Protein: CASSFSSGRDNEQFF.

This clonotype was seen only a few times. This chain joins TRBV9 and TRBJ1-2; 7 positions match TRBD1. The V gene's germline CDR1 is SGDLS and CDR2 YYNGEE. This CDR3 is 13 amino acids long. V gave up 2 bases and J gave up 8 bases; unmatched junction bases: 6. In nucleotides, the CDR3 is TGTGCCAGCAGCGTGGGGACAGAGAAAGGCTACACCTTC. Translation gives CASSVGTEKGYTF.

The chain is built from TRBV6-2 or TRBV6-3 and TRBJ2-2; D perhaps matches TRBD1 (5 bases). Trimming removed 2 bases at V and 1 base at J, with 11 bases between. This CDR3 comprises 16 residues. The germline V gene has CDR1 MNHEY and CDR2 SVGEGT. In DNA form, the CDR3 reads TGTGCCAGCAGTTACCAGGCCCAGGGGAACACCGGGGAGCTGTTTTTT. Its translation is CASSYQAQGNTGELFF.

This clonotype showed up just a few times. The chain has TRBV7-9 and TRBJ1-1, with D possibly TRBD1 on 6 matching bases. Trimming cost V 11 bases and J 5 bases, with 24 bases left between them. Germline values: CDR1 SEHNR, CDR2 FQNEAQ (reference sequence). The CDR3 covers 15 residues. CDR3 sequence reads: CAGRAVGQGRTEAFF. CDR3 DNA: TGTGCCGGCCGCGCGGTGGGGCAGGGGAGAACTGAAGCTTTCTTT.

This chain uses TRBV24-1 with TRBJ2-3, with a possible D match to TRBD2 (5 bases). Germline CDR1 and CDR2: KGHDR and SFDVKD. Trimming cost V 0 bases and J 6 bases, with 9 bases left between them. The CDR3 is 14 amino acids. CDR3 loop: CATSDLGGDDTQYF. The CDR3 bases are TGTGCCACCAGTGATTTGGGAGGAGACGATACGCAGTATTTT.

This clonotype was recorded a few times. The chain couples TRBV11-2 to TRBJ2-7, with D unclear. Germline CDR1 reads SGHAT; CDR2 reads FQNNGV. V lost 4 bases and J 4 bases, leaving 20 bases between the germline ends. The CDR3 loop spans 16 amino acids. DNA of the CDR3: TGTGCCAGCAGCTCCCCGAGCCGAACACCCCGGTACGAGCAGTACTTC. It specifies CASSSPSRTPRYEQYF.

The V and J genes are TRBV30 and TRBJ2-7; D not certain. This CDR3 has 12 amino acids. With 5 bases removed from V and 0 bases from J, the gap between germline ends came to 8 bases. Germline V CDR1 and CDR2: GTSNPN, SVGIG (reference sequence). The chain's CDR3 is CAWDGSSYEQYF. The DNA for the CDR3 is TGTGCCTGGGACGGAAGCTCCTACGAGCAGTACTTC.

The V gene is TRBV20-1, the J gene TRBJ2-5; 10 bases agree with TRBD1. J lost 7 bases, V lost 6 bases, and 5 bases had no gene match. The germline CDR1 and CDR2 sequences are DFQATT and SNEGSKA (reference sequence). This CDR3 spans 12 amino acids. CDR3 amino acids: CSAQGQGSTQYF. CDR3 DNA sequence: TGCAGTGCCCAGGGACAGGGGTCGACCCAGTACTTC.

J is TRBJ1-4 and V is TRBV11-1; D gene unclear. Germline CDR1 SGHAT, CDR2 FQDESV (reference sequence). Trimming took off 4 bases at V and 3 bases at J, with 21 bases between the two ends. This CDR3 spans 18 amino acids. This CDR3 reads CASSSGPPTGKPNEKLFF. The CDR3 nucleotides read TGTGCCAGCAGCTCCGGCCCCCCCACGGGGAAGCCTAATGAAAAACTGTTTTTT.

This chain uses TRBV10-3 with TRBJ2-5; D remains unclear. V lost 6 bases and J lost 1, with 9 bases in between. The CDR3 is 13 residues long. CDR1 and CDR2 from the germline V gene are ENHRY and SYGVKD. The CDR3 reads CAISPALQETQYF. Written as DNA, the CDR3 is TGTGCCATCAGCCCGGCCCTCCAAGAGACCCAGTACTTC.

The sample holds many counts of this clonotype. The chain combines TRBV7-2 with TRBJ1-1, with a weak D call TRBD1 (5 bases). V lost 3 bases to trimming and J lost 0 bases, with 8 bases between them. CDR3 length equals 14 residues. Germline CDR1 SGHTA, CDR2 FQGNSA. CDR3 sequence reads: CASSFTGMNTEAFF. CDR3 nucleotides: TGTGCCAGCAGCTTTACAGGTATGAACACTGAAGCTTTCTTT.